This TCR beta chain was captured by sequencing in a study of cytomegalovirus exposure and HLA in healthy donors. Across the study: Among the approximately 380 donors who were genotyped, roughly 85% fell in the genetic ancestry cluster that is associated with self-reported Caucasian donors. Study outcomes and limitations: More than 150 TCR beta chains were listed as cytomegalovirus-associated.

A note on this clone: Its specificity is not known.

Regarding donors, all were healthy bone marrow donors. Donors were nominally healthy when sampled, though unrecorded immune exposures were likely. CDR3 length: 11 amino acids. Germline CDR1 is ENHRY and CDR2 is SYGVKD. Trimming shortened V by 5 bases and J by 7 bases, and 8 bases separated the two germline ends. In the PCR, 60 Vbeta and 13 Jbeta primers were used. Profiling relied on immunoSEQ multiplex PCR, and the TCRdb table lists in-frame clones only, not all of them. Of nearly 95,000 clones listed, more than 70% were seen once; the top ten hold 3.8%. The specimen sequenced was PBMCs. This sequence joins TRBV10-3 and TRBJ1-1; D may be TRBD1 (5 bases). The receptor's source is a woman between 35 and 50 years old in good health and CMV-seronegative. The CDR3 reads CAISYRNEAFF. The CDR3 DNA is TGTGCCATCAGTTACAGGAATGAAGCTTTCTTT.